This T cell receptor (beta chain) was identified during a study of monozygotic twins with inflammatory bowel disease. Study-level findings and limits: Whether twins were concordant or discordant made no difference to repertoire similarity, possibly from limited power. IBD patients carried less diverse TCRbeta repertoires (inverse Simpson) than healthy co-twins.

Around 4,000 ng of total RNA went into each TCR library. TCRdb re-called the 5' RACE reads and gives one entry per CDR3 protein, without DNA. The sample table sets out 400,000 to 500,000 distinct CDR3 sequences. Germline V gives CDR1 SGHDT, CDR2 YYEEEE. There are 13 residues in the CDR3. Concerning this clonotype itself: Its antigen is still unknown.

The source material was blood. This TCR was recovered from a human donor with ulcerative colitis or Crohn's disease, or a healthy co-twin of an affected twin (not recorded which). V is TRBV5-6 and J is TRBJ2-3. Here the CDR3 reads CASRFRGTDTQYF.